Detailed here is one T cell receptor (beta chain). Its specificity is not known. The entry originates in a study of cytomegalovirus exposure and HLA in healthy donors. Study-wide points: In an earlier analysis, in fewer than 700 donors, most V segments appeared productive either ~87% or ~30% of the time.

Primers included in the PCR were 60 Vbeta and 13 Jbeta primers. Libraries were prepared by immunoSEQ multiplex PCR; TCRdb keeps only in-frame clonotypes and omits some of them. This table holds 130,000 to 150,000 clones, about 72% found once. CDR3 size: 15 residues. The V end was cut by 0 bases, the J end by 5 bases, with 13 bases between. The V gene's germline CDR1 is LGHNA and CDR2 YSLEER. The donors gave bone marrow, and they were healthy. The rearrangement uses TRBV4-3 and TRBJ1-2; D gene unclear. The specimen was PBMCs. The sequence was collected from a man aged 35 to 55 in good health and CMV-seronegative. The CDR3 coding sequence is TGCGCCAGCAGCCAAGAATTCAGTAGAGGGTATGGCTACACCTTC. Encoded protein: CASSQEFSRGYGYTF.